The 21 T cell receptor beta chains given below trace back to one sample, sequenced in a study of shared clonotypes between healthy human individuals. TCRdb keeps only in-frame clones here, not all; method: immunoSEQ multiplex PCR. The sample includes some 2.1 million clones, 90% to 95% of them seen just once. Positive CCR7 selection of CD45RO-negative cells yielded the naive CD8 cells, and terminally differentiated effector memory CD45RA+ cells were excluded. The sequencing sample was made of naive CD8+ T cells from PBMCs. The receptor source for this set is a man aged 18-30 years in good health. Some clones in this sample may be carry-over from other donors' samples.

This chain links TRBV7-8 with TRBJ2-5; TRBD2 matches 9 bases. Germline CDR1 and CDR2: SGHVS and FQNEAQ. The CDR3 totals 17 residues. Losses at the gene ends were 5 bases for V and 2 bases for J; bases not matched to a gene: 12. CDR3 protein: CASSHRGGAGGQETQYF. The DNA of the CDR3 is TGTGCCAGCAGCCACCGGGGGGGTGCGGGAGGGCAAGAGACCCAGTACTTC.

The CDR3, as DNA: TGTGCCAGCAGCGTAGGGGCTGAGCGGGGTGAGCAGTTCTTC. Residues: CASSVGAERGEQFF. The rearrangement links TRBV9 to TRBJ2-1, with 7 bases fitting TRBD2. CDR1 and CDR2 (germline): SGDLS, YYNGEE. V lost 0 bases and J lost 9; bases outside the gene matches: 6. This CDR3 contains 14 residues.

J is TRBJ2-5 and V is TRBV11-2, with D perhaps matching TRBD2 (5 bases). V was shortened by 2 bases and J by 3 bases, with 7 bases between the two germline ends. Germline assignment: CDR1 SGHAT and CDR2 FQNNGV. This CDR3 is built from 13 residues. In DNA, the CDR3 is TGTGCCAGCAGCTTAAGACTAAAAGAGACCCAGTACTTC. This encodes CASSLRLKETQYF.

The CDR3 nucleotides read TGTGCCAGCAGCGGTGGGACAGCTAAAGGCGAGCAGTACTTC. Protein: CASSGGTAKGEQYF. The rearrangement joins TRBV7-8 to TRBJ2-7, with 7 nucleotides matching TRBD1. The V gene's germline CDR1 is SGHVS and CDR2 FQNEAQ. The CDR3 runs to 14 residues. Losses at the gene ends were 5 bases for V and 6 bases for J; bases not matched to a gene: 10.

The V gene is TRBV2, the J gene TRBJ2-5; a possible D gene is TRBD2 (5 bases). The length of the CDR3 is 15 residues. With 1 base removed from V and 0 bases from J, the gap between germline ends came to 9 bases. The germline V gene has CDR1 SNHLY and CDR2 FYNNEI. For the CDR3, the DNA is TGTGCCAGCAGTGAAGGGGCGGGCTACCAAGAGACCCAGTACTTC. This gives the protein CASSEGAGYQETQYF.

The chain couples TRBV27 to TRBJ2-3, with D perhaps TRBD1 (6 bases). Germline values: CDR1 MNHEY, CDR2 SMNVEV (reference sequence). The CDR3 loop spans 14 amino acids. Between the trimmed V and J ends, which lost 7 bases and 1 base, there was a span of 12 bases. In DNA, the CDR3 is TGTGCCAGCACAGTGGGGGCCGGCACAGATACGCAGTATTTT. It codes for CASTVGAGTDTQYF.

The chain joins TRBV4-2 to TRBJ1-2; D remains ambiguous. The CDR3 is 13 residues long. V was pared by 4 bases and J by 4 bases, with 10 bases between. CDR1 and CDR2 from the germline V gene are LGHNA and YNFKEQ. The CDR3 DNA sequence: TGTGCCAGCAGCCCGGGCTTAAGCTATGGCTACACCTTC. Translation: CASSPGLSYGYTF.

CDR3: CASSRLASGRERGEQFF. For the CDR3, the DNA is TGTGCCAGCAGCCGCCTGGCTAGCGGGAGAGAGAGGGGTGAGCAGTTCTTC. The chain recombines TRBV27 with TRBJ2-1; TRBD2 matches at 10 bases. Losses at the gene ends were 6 bases for V and 9 bases for J; bases not matched to a gene: 17. The CDR3 spans 17 residues. From germline, CDR1 is MNHEY and CDR2 SMNVEV (reference sequence).

The chain couples TRBV15 to TRBJ1-4; 8 bases align to TRBD1. Trimming removed 8 bases from V and 7 bases from J; junction bases left unmatched: 3. Germline assignment: CDR1 LNHNV and CDR2 YYDKDF (reference sequence). This CDR3 is built from 12 residues. DNA for the CDR3: TGTGCCACCGGGCAGGGGGCTGAAAAACTGTTTTTT. It specifies CATGQGAEKLFF.

This clone was detected only once. The chain employs TRBV7-6 and TRBJ2-7; D is possibly TRBD2 (5 bases). The CDR3 has 14 residues. Per the germline V gene, CDR1 is SGHVS and CDR2 is FNYEAQ. Trimming removed 0 bases at V and 7 bases at J, with 13 bases between. DNA for the CDR3: TGTGCCAGCAGCTTAGCTGTGAGGGCTGGGGAGCAGTACTTC. Amino acids: CASSLAVRAGEQYF. The variable domain in full, with the rest retrieved from reference TRBV7-6 and TRBJ2-7, is GAGVSQSPRYKVTKRGQDVALRCDPISGHVSLYWYRQALGQGPEFLTYFNYEAQQDKSGLPNDRFSAERPEGSISTLTIQRTEQRDSAMYRCASSLAVRAGEQYFGPGTRLTVT.

The chain combines TRBV9 with TRBJ2-3; 7 nucleotides agree with TRBD1. The CDR3 spans 15 residues. The germline gives CDR1 SGDLS, CDR2 YYNGEE. J was trimmed by 2 bases and V by 3 bases; bases with no gene match: 6. Here the CDR3 reads CASSGRQGYTDTQYF. As DNA, the CDR3 is TGTGCCAGCAGCGGTCGACAGGGATACACAGATACGCAGTATTTT.

The chain carries TRBV30 and TRBJ2-7; 12 bases align to TRBD2. This CDR3 contains 15 residues. The V gene's germline CDR1 is GTSNPN and CDR2 SVGIG (reference sequence). Losses at the gene ends were 0 bases for V and 5 bases for J; bases not matched to a gene: 5. The CDR3 DNA sequence: TGTGCCTGGAGTGTACTAGCGGGAGGAAGCGACGAGCAGTACTTC. Amino acids: CAWSVLAGGSDEQYF.

The chain carries TRBV19 and TRBJ1-5, with D hard to call. The CDR3 has 15 amino acids. Trimming took off 2 bases at V and 4 bases at J, with 12 bases between the two ends. Germline V CDR1 and CDR2: LNHDA, SQIVND (reference sequence). CDR3 amino acids: CASSIWAGPNQPQHF. The CDR3 region has the DNA TGTGCCAGTAGTATATGGGCAGGACCTAATCAGCCCCAGCATTTT.

The rearrangement joins TRBV10-3 to TRBJ2-3; 7 nucleotides match TRBD2. Germline V gene sequence: CDR1 ENHRY, CDR2 SYGVKD. The V segment lost 9 bases and the J segment 2 bases; nucleotides outside the gene matches: 11. CDR3 size: 15 residues. The CDR3 DNA sequence: TGTGCCATTGGACTAGGGGTGGCTCTCACAGATACGCAGTATTTT. It translates to CAIGLGVALTDTQYF.

The chain links TRBV30 to TRBJ1-2; D is unresolved. The germline gives CDR1 GTSNPN, CDR2 SVGIG (reference sequence). This CDR3 has 12 amino acids. In DNA form, the CDR3 reads TGTGGCATAAATCACGGTAACTATGGCTACACCTTC. It codes for CGINHGNYGYTF.

The chain has TRBV9 and TRBJ2-7; D tentatively reads TRBD1 or TRBD2 (6 bases each). The V gene lost 3 bases and the J gene lost 5 bases, with 12 bases spanning the gap. Germline lookup yields CDR1 SGDLS and CDR2 YYNGEE. The CDR3 spans 13 residues. The chain's CDR3 is CASSAGAPHEQYF. CDR3 nucleotides: TGTGCCAGCAGCGCGGGGGCTCCCCACGAGCAGTACTTC.

This clone was found once. This chain joins TRBV9 and TRBJ2-7, with 8 positions matching TRBD1. The CDR3 totals 14 residues. The germline V gene has CDR1 SGDLS and CDR2 YYNGEE. V was pared by 4 bases and J by 8 bases, with 11 bases of the junction left unmatched. DNA of the CDR3: TGTGCCAGCAGCATCGGACAGGGTCCTGCGCAGCAGTACTTC. Translation: CASSIGQGPAQQYF.

This chain's CDR3 is CASNTVTEGGEKLFF. Here the CDR3 DNA reads TGTGCCAGCAACACCGTGACAGAAGGAGGGGAAAAACTGTTTTTT. The chain combines TRBV28 with TRBJ1-4, with D perhaps TRBD1 (5 bases). Trimming left V 7 bases short and J 8 bases short, with 20 bases between. CDR3 length equals 15 residues. Germline V gene data show CDR1 as MDHEN and CDR2 as SYDVKM.

In its sample, this clone was seen once. The chain links TRBV28 to TRBJ2-7, with D perhaps TRBD1 or TRBD2 (5 bases each). Trimming pared 4 bases from V and 2 bases from J, leaving 15 bases between. CDR1 and CDR2 (germline): MDHEN, SYDVKM. The CDR3 extends over 15 amino acids. CDR3: CASSSRLGEAYEQYF. CDR3 nucleotides: TGTGCCAGCAGTTCCCGACTGGGGGAAGCCTACGAGCAGTACTTC.

The chain is built from TRBV5-1 and TRBJ1-5; possibly TRBD1 for D (5 bases). V lost 0 bases to trimming and J lost 7 bases, with 8 bases between them. Germline V gene sequence: CDR1 SGHRS, CDR2 YFSETQ. There are 13 residues in the CDR3. The chain's CDR3 is CASSLDGGQPQHF. In nucleotides, the CDR3 is TGCGCCAGCAGCTTGGACGGGGGGCAGCCCCAGCATTTT. The variable domain in full, completed from reference TRBV5-1 and TRBJ1-5, reads KAGVTQTPRYLIKTRGQQVTLSCSPISGHRSVSWYQQTPGQGLQFLFEYFSETQRNKGNFPGRFSGRQFSNSRSEMNVSTLELGDSALYLCASSLDGGQPQHFGDGTRLSIL.

The rearrangement links TRBV11-2 to TRBJ1-1; tentative D call: TRBD1 (5 bases). Trimming left V 4 bases short and J 8 bases short, with 11 bases between. Germline CDR1 is SGHAT and CDR2 is FQNNGV. The CDR3 is 12 residues long. Here the CDR3 reads CASSSLPGEAFF. CDR3 nucleotides: TGTGCCAGCAGCTCGCTACCAGGGGAAGCTTTCTTT.